This TCR beta chain was sequenced in a study of identical twins. Template switching (which added a universal primer site) was used, and cDNA carried unique molecular identifiers. TCRdb reprocessed the 5' RACE reads via MiXCR and lists one record per CDR3 protein. The data show some 900,000 distinct CDR3 sequences, 9% to 15% seen once. V was pared by 4 bases and J by 4 bases, with 20 bases between. Germline CDR1 is SGHDT and CDR2 is YYEEEE. The length of the CDR3 is 16 residues. These records were also assigned to another study, of yellow fever vaccine responses in identical twins. Per that paper: Vaccine T cell responses of twins reportedly seemed partly convergent and partly personalized.

The rearrangement joins TRBV5-6 to TRBJ1-1; the D gene is possibly TRBD1 (5 bases). Sequencing used PBMCs. This receptor was taken from a woman younger than 35 in good health. As DNA, the CDR3 is TGTGCCAGCAGCCCCGGTCAGGGATTATTTGGCACTGAAGCTTTCTTT. Amino acid sequence: CASSPGQGLFGTEAFF.